A single T cell receptor beta chain is shown here with its context. This record belongs to a study of blood T cell repertoires in COVID-19. As for the study in general: Whether acute or convalescent, the COVID-19 samples came from the United States, Italy and Spain.

The protocol was immunoSEQ multiplex PCR, while the TCRdb copy is restricted to in-frame clones and leaves out a portion. This table has 250,000 to 300,000 clones, approximately 86% appearing once. The source is a woman between 70 and 85 years old with COVID-19, enrolled during active disease. Input material: peripheral blood.

The CDR3 DNA is TGTGCCAGCAGCCAGAGGCCGGGACTAGTTTCGCATGAGCAGTTCTTC. Protein product: CASSQRPGLVSHEQFF. The genes are TRBV3-1 (or the pseudogene TRBV3-2) and TRBJ2-1; 8 bases are a match to TRBD2. CDR3 size: 16 residues. V was clipped by 3 bases and J by 8 bases; unmatched bases: 12. Looked up from germline, CDR1 is LGHDT and CDR2 is YNNKEL (reference sequence).